This T cell receptor (beta chain) appears in the sequencing data of a study of shared clonotypes between healthy human individuals. Study-wide points: Some naive CD4 clonotypes, roughly 4.8%, turned up in common across a few donors. How much donors shared clonotypes was expected to be affected by sequencing depth.

With respect to this clone: Its matching antigen is unknown. Other DNA sequences in this sample translate to the same CDR3.

It was 150 to 200 ng DNA, approximately 30,000 T cell genomes, that sorted-subset replicate PCRs used. In the original workflow: ImmunoSEQ junction-only sequences lacked quality scores, so their filtering differed. The table came from immunoSEQ multiplex PCR; TCRdb's copy has only in-frame clones and leaves some out. V, J and clone size derive from that table, while D and trimming were established from the DNA sequence. The data contain over 850,000 clones, about four fifths of them singletons. Material for sequencing was memory CD4+ T cells from PBMCs. Regarding subset: CD45RA-negative fraction. The clonotype comes from a man aged 18 to 30 in good health. Some clones in this sample may be carry-over from other donors' samples.

Written as DNA, the CDR3 is TGTGCCAGCAGCGCAGGGGCGCAGGAGACCCAGTACTTC. Translation gives CASSAGAQETQYF. The rearrangement joins TRBV7-3 to TRBJ2-5, with a possible D match to TRBD1 (6 bases). Germline V gene sequence: CDR1 SGHTA, CDR2 FQGTGA. The V and J ends lost 5 bases and 5 bases respectively, with 12 bases between them. The CDR3 totals 13 residues.